A single sample is the source of the 32 T cell receptor beta chains below, sequenced in a study of blood T cell repertoires in COVID-19. Repertoires were generated with immunoSEQ multiplex PCR, while TCRdb's copy carries only in-frame clones and drops some. The sample has about 210,000 clones, approximately 80% seen once; the top ten hold 7.8%. The sample taken for sequencing was peripheral blood. These receptors originate from a woman of 80 years or more with COVID-19, enrolled during active disease.

This clone was detected only a few times. The chain employs TRBV6-5 and TRBJ1-2, with D possibly TRBD1 on 5 matching bases. This CDR3 has 13 residues. V was clipped by 5 bases and J by 2 bases, with 9 bases between them. Germline CDR1 reads MNHEY; CDR2 reads SVGAGI. The CDR3 reads CASSRAGNYGYTF. The CDR3 region has the DNA TGTGCCAGCAGTCGGGCAGGGAACTATGGCTACACCTTC.

The chain joins TRBV5-8 to TRBJ2-1; 12 nucleotides agree with TRBD2. CDR3 size: 16 residues. With V trimmed by 0 bases and J by 8 bases, 6 bases remained unmatched. CDR1 and CDR2 (germline): SGHTS, YDEGEE. CDR3 DNA: TGTGCCAGCAGCTTGGCCCTCGGGACTAGCGGGCATGAGCAGTTCTTC. It yields the protein CASSLALGTSGHEQFF.

Turning to this clone: Other DNA sequences in the sample encode the same CDR3. The rearrangement uses TRBV6-5 and TRBJ2-7, with D perhaps matching TRBD1 (6 bases). The CDR3 spans 14 residues. Between the trimmed V and J ends, which lost 6 bases and 1 base, there was a span of 13 bases. CDR1 is MNHEY and CDR2 is SVGAGI in the germline V gene. The CDR3, as DNA: TGTGCCAGCAGCCCACAGGGTGGATCCTACGAGCAGTACTTC. It yields the protein CASSPQGGSYEQYF.

The table lists this clone with a count of one. The rearrangement links TRBV2 to TRBJ1-4, with TRBD1 identical over 8 bases. From germline, CDR1 is SNHLY and CDR2 FYNNEI. CDR3 length equals 12 residues. With V trimmed by 7 bases and J by 13 bases, 8 bases remained unmatched. The CDR3 sequence: CASTLGQGGLFF. CDR3 nucleotide sequence: TGTGCCAGCACCCTCGGACAGGGCGGACTGTTTTTT.

The V call is TRBV20-1, the J call TRBJ1-1; 7 nucleotides align to TRBD1. The V segment lost 3 bases and the J segment 2 bases; nucleotides outside the gene matches: 3. Per the germline V gene, CDR1 is DFQATT and CDR2 is SNEGSKA (reference sequence). The CDR3 contains 13 residues. CDR3 in DNA: TGCAGTGCTAGTAACAGGGGTAACACTGAAGCTTTCTTT. Translating gives CSASNRGNTEAFF.

The chain combines TRBV5-1 with TRBJ2-1; the D is unclear. The CDR3 is made up of 15 amino acids. V dropped 5 bases and J dropped 0 bases, with 12 bases sitting between them. Germline-derived CDR1 and CDR2 are SGHRS and YFSETQ. The CDR3 DNA follows: TGCGCCAGCAGGGCGGATCCTGGCTCCTACAATGAGCAGTTCTTC. Amino acids: CASRADPGSYNEQFF.

The CDR3, as DNA: TGTGCCAGCTCACCTACAGGGACGCCGGATCAGCCCCAGCATTTT. It yields the protein CASSPTGTPDQPQHF. This sequence joins TRBV18 and TRBJ1-5, with a tentative D call TRBD1 (6 bases). The germline V gene has CDR1 KGHSH and CDR2 LQKENI. This CDR3 is built from 15 residues. Trimming took off 3 bases at V and 5 bases at J, with 14 bases between the two ends.

The V and J genes are TRBV5-4 and TRBJ1-2; TRBD1 is a possible D gene (6 bases). Trimming cost V 0 bases and J 5 bases, with 14 bases left between them. This CDR3 contains 15 residues. Germline assignment: CDR1 SGHNT and CDR2 YYREEE (reference sequence). CDR3 DNA sequence: TGTGCCAGCAGCTTGGGAGCGACAGGAGATTATGGCTACACCTTC. Its translation: CASSLGATGDYGYTF.

This chain connects TRBV5-4 to TRBJ1-1; tentative D call: TRBD1 (6 bases). Trimming stripped 4 bases from V and 1 base from J, with 20 bases between. The CDR3 spans 17 residues. Germline lookup yields CDR1 SGHNT and CDR2 YYREEE (reference sequence). The CDR3 region is CASSPGGDTGWNTEAFF. CDR3 in DNA: TGTGCCAGCAGCCCTGGGGGTGACACAGGGTGGAACACTGAAGCTTTCTTT.

This chain uses TRBV10-3 with TRBJ1-3; 9 bases agree with TRBD1. Germline V CDR1 and CDR2: ENHRY, SYGVKD. This CDR3 is 18 amino acids long. Trimming took 0 bases from V and 0 from J; bases not matched to a gene: 6. The CDR3 is CAISESGGQGLSGNTIYF. CDR3 in DNA: TGTGCCATCAGTGAGTCGGGGGGACAGGGACTCTCTGGAAACACCATATATTTT.

The chain uses TRBV11-2 and TRBJ1-5; 9 bases are a match to TRBD1. The germline CDR1 and CDR2 sequences are SGHAT and FQNNGV. The CDR3 runs 16 residues. J lost 11 bases, V lost 2 bases, and 13 bases had no gene match. Here the CDR3 reads CASSLRGTGPLSAQHF. CDR3 bases: TGTGCCAGCAGCTTAAGGGGGACAGGGCCGCTTTCAGCCCAGCATTTT.

This sequence joins TRBV9 and TRBJ2-7; TRBD2 aligns across 10 bases. CDR1 and CDR2 (germline): SGDLS, YYNGEE. This CDR3 spans 16 amino acids. The V and J ends lost 3 bases and 4 bases, in that order; junction bases with no gene match: 10. The CDR3 DNA is TGTGCCAGCAGCGAGGGTCCAGCGGGAGGGCCGTACGAGCAGTACTTC. This sequence encodes CASSEGPAGGPYEQYF.

The V call is TRBV15, the J call TRBJ1-4; TRBD1 aligns across 7 bases. Trimming removed 4 bases from V and 2 bases from J; junction bases left unmatched: 4. The germline gives CDR1 LNHNV, CDR2 YYDKDF (reference sequence). This CDR3 is 15 amino acids long. The CDR3 DNA sequence: TGTGCCACCAGCACTCAACAGGGGACTAATGAAAAACTGTTTTTT. It specifies CATSTQQGTNEKLFF.

In this sample, this clone turned up once. The V call is TRBV7-3, the J call TRBJ2-1, with 9 bases fitting TRBD2. Trimming removed 5 bases from V and 7 bases from J; junction bases left unmatched: 15. CDR1 is SGHTA and CDR2 is FQGTGA in the germline V gene. The CDR3 totals 17 residues. Written as DNA, the CDR3 is TGTGCCAGCAGCCCGCAACCGGGACTAGCAGCACGAAATGAGCAGTTCTTC. Its translation is CASSPQPGLAARNEQFF. The full variable domain, completed using reference TRBV7-3 and TRBJ2-1, is GAGVSQTPSNKVTEKGKYVELRCDPISGHTALYWYRQSLGQGPEFLIYFQGTGAADDSGLPNDRFFAVRPEGSVSTLKIQRTERGDSAVYLCASSPQPGLAARNEQFFGPGTRLTVL.

The chain has TRBV3-1 (or the pseudogene TRBV3-2) and TRBJ2-2, with 10 bases matching TRBD2. The CDR3 is 16 residues long. Trimming took 0 bases from V and 7 from J; bases not matched to a gene: 5. CDR1 and CDR2 from the germline V gene are LGHDT and YNNKEL (reference sequence). The DNA of the CDR3 is TGTGCCAGCAGCCAAGAATTACTAGCGGGAAGCGGGGAGCTGTTTTTT. Translating it yields CASSQELLAGSGELFF.

The V gene is TRBV7-9, the J gene TRBJ2-3, with 11 bases aligning to TRBD1. The ends lost 5 bases at V and 6 bases at J; junction bases unmatched: 4. The germline gives CDR1 SEHNR, CDR2 FQNEAQ (reference sequence). The CDR3 sequence is 14 residues long. CDR3 sequence: CASSKGQGVDTQYF. The CDR3 region has the DNA TGTGCCAGCAGCAAGGGACAGGGGGTGGATACGCAGTATTTT.

The gene calls are TRBV5-1 and TRBJ2-3; D possibly corresponds to TRBD1 (6 bases). CDR1 SGHRS and CDR2 YFSETQ come from the germline V gene. The V gene lost 0 bases and the J gene lost 4 bases, with 6 bases spanning the gap. The CDR3 loop spans 13 amino acids. The CDR3 spells CASSLGQADTQYF. The CDR3 region has the DNA TGCGCCAGCAGCTTGGGACAGGCAGATACGCAGTATTTT. Using reference TRBV5-1 and TRBJ2-3 for the parts outside the CDR3, the full variable domain is KAGVTQTPRYLIKTRGQQVTLSCSPISGHRSVSWYQQTPGQGLQFLFEYFSETQRNKGNFPGRFSGRQFSNSRSEMNVSTLELGDSALYLCASSLGQADTQYFGPGTRLTVL.

The V and J genes are TRBV6-2 or TRBV6-3 and TRBJ2-5, with 9 bases lining up with TRBD2. There are 16 residues in the CDR3. In germline, CDR1 is MNHEY, CDR2 SVGEGT. V shed 2 bases, J shed 2 bases, and the junction held 6 bases outside the gene matches. This CDR3 is CASSYGVAGDQETQYF. Here the CDR3 DNA reads TGTGCCAGCAGTTACGGGGTAGCGGGGGATCAAGAGACCCAGTACTTC.

This chain joins TRBV6-6 and TRBJ1-2; D gene ambiguous. The CDR3 extends over 13 amino acids. Germline CDR1 reads MNHNY; CDR2 reads SVGAGI (reference sequence). V lost 2 bases, J lost 5 bases, and 9 bases lay in between. This CDR3 is CASSYDGVYGYTF. The CDR3 DNA sequence: TGTGCCAGCAGTTACGACGGGGTATATGGCTACACCTTC.

The V and J genes are TRBV6-5 and TRBJ1-2; D is possibly TRBD1 (6 bases). The V gene lost 6 bases and the J gene lost 5 bases, with 19 bases spanning the gap. The CDR3 contains 15 residues. CDR1 is MNHEY and CDR2 is SVGAGI in the germline V gene. The CDR3 here is CASRGQPSLLYGYTF. CDR3 coding DNA: TGTGCCAGCAGAGGACAGCCCAGTCTCCTGTATGGCTACACCTTC.

The chain joins TRBV5-1 to TRBJ1-5, with 7 bases fitting TRBD1. This CDR3 is built from 15 residues. Germline V gene data show CDR1 as SGHRS and CDR2 as YFSETQ. V dropped 0 bases and J dropped 5; count of bases not matched to a gene: 5. CDR3 sequence: CASSLAGQPHQPQHF. DNA for the CDR3: TGCGCCAGCAGCTTGGCGGGACAGCCTCATCAGCCCCAGCATTTT.

About this clone itself: At one end the junction does not follow the germline gene, possibly because of a read error. This chain connects TRBV19 to TRBJ1-1; D may be TRBD1 (6 bases). This CDR3 has 10 amino acids. The germline gives CDR1 LNHDA, CDR2 SQIVND (reference sequence). This chain's CDR3 is CASSVGGHLF. The CDR3, as DNA: TGTGCCAGTAGTGTAGGGGGACATCTCTTT. Together with reference TRBV19 and TRBJ1-1, the CDR3 gives the full variable domain: DGGITQSPKYLFRKEGQNVTLSCEQNLNHDAMYWYRQDPGQGLRLIYYSQIVNDFQKGDIAEGYSVSREKKESFPLTVTSAQKNPTAFYLCASSVGGHLFGQGTRLTVV.

The chain couples TRBV18 to TRBJ1-6; D remains ambiguous. From germline, CDR1 is KGHSH and CDR2 LQKENI. V was trimmed by 1 base and J by 6 bases, leaving 7 bases between them. There are 14 residues in the CDR3. CDR3 protein: CASSPRGGNSPLHF. The CDR3 region has the DNA TGTGCCAGCTCACCACGGGGAGGTAATTCACCCCTCCACTTT.

The chain carries TRBV15 and TRBJ1-4, with 8 bases fitting TRBD1. The CDR3 totals 15 residues. V dropped 1 base and J dropped 6; count of bases not matched to a gene: 4. The germline CDR1 and CDR2 sequences are LNHNV and YYDKDF (reference sequence). CDR3 DNA sequence: TGTGCCACCAGCAGAGGGACAGGGTGGGATGAAAAACTGTTTTTT. Protein: CATSRGTGWDEKLFF.

The chain combines TRBV9 with TRBJ2-5, with D possibly being TRBD2 (5 bases). Germline lookup yields CDR1 SGDLS and CDR2 YYNGEE. This CDR3 is 13 amino acids long. V was pared by 0 bases and J by 4 bases, with 7 bases between. The CDR3 loop reads CASSVEGRETQYF. In nucleotides, the CDR3 is TGTGCCAGCAGCGTAGAAGGGAGAGAGACCCAGTACTTC.

This rearrangement joins TRBV29-1 to TRBJ1-2, with TRBD1 identical over 7 bases. V lost 7 bases, J lost 2 bases, and 7 bases stayed unmatched. Looked up from germline, CDR1 is SQVTM and CDR2 is ANQGSEA. The CDR3 length is 13 residues. The chain's CDR3 is CSATTQGNYGYTF. The DNA of the CDR3 is TGCAGCGCCACAACACAGGGGAACTATGGCTACACCTTC.

The chain employs TRBV2 and TRBJ1-5, with D uncertain. V dropped 4 bases and J dropped 6 bases, with 13 bases sitting between them. There are 14 residues in the CDR3. Germline values: CDR1 SNHLY, CDR2 FYNNEI. This CDR3 is CASSVSEVTQPQHF. In DNA form, the CDR3 reads TGTGCCAGCAGTGTGTCGGAGGTAACTCAGCCCCAGCATTTT.

The chain couples TRBV11-2 to TRBJ1-2; 7 bases align to TRBD1. V dropped 5 bases and J dropped 8; count of bases not matched to a gene: 11. Germline V gene data show CDR1 as SGHAT and CDR2 as FQNNGV. The CDR3 is 14 residues long. The DNA for the CDR3 is TGTGCCAGCAGCCCTGGGACAGCAAATACGGGCTACACCTTC. It specifies CASSPGTANTGYTF.

This clone has just one count. This chain joins TRBV24-1 and TRBJ2-2, with D tentatively TRBD2 (7 bases). The CDR3 spans 13 residues. Deletions cut 9 bases from V and 6 bases from J, with 13 bases between. CDR1 and CDR2 (germline): KGHDR, SFDVKD. CDR3 bases: TGTGCCACCTCCGGGGGGCTAGCCGGGGAGCTGTTTTTT. It codes for CATSGGLAGELFF.

For the CDR3, the DNA is TGTGCCAGCAGCGAGGCAGGAGGTAATGAAAAACTGTTTTTT. Residues: CASSEAGGNEKLFF. This chain joins TRBV3-1 (or the pseudogene TRBV3-2) and TRBJ1-4, with D unresolved. In germline, CDR1 is LGHDT, CDR2 YNNKEL (reference sequence). The V and J ends lost 5 bases and 4 bases respectively, with 11 bases between them. The CDR3 covers 14 residues.

Only a few counts were recorded for this clone. This chain links TRBV6-5 with TRBJ1-3, with D perhaps matching TRBD1 (5 bases). The CDR3 loop spans 14 amino acids. Germline V gives CDR1 MNHEY, CDR2 SVGAGI. V was clipped by 5 bases and J by 2 bases, with 10 bases between them. The CDR3 reads CASSPGNPGNTIYF. The CDR3 region has the DNA TGTGCCAGCAGTCCAGGGAACCCTGGAAACACCATATATTTT.

The chain links TRBV5-1 to TRBJ1-3; 9 bases fit TRBD1. V trimming: 4 bases; J trimming: 4 bases; junction bases outside the gene matches: 3. Germline V gives CDR1 SGHRS, CDR2 YFSETQ. This CDR3 has 14 amino acids. The CDR3 sequence is CASSPGQGGNTIYF. The CDR3 DNA follows: TGCGCCAGCAGCCCTGGACAGGGGGGAAACACCATATATTTT.